These 25 T cell receptor beta chains were all obtained from the same sample, sequenced in a study of blood T cells in healthy people across ages. The second PCR ran roughly 6 to 11 cycles with a sample-barcoded 5' primer and J-beta primers. TCRdb redid the calling of the 5' RACE reads with MiXCR, one entry per CDR3 protein. Here the sample spans approximately 820,000 distinct CDR3 sequences, about 42% being singletons. Sample: blood. The receptors shown here come from a man in his sixties in good health.

The chain joins TRBV24-1 to TRBJ2-1, with 7 bases that match TRBD1. V lost 3 bases to trimming and J lost 7 bases; unmatched junction nucleotides: 8. Germline V gene sequence: CDR1 KGHDR, CDR2 SFDVKD. The CDR3 contains 15 residues. CDR3 region: CATSDSTGATNEQFF. The CDR3 nucleotides read TGTGCCACCAGTGATAGCACAGGGGCGACTAATGAGCAGTTCTTC.

This clonotype has more than one count but fewer than ten. The V call is TRBV10-3, the J call TRBJ2-1, with 7 bases matching TRBD2. The length of the CDR3 is 14 residues. CDR1 is ENHRY, CDR2 SYGVKD, per germline. V lost 5 bases and J lost 5; bases outside the gene matches: 6. The CDR3 spells CAISQRGMNNEQFF. CDR3 coding DNA: TGTGCCATCAGTCAGCGGGGAATGAACAATGAGCAGTTCTTC.

The chain recombines TRBV20-1 with TRBJ2-1, with TRBD1 as a possible D gene (9 bases). The CDR3 loop spans 17 amino acids. Germline-derived CDR1 and CDR2 are DFQATT and SNEGSKA (reference sequence). Trimming removed 5 bases from V and 3 bases from J, with 23 bases in between. CDR3 protein: CSARGDRDAGGYNEQFF. CDR3 nucleotide sequence: TGCAGTGCTCGCGGGGACAGGGACGCGGGGGGCTACAATGAGCAGTTCTTC.

This clonotype was observed a handful of times. The CDR3 is CASSLPVGPSGYTF. The CDR3 DNA reads as TGTGCCAGCAGCTTACCGGTGGGACCTTCGGGCTACACCTTC. The chain employs TRBV7-9 and TRBJ1-2; weak D call: TRBD1 (5 bases). Germline V CDR1 and CDR2: SEHNR, FQNEAQ (reference sequence). The CDR3 loop spans 14 amino acids. V was shortened by 2 bases and J by 8 bases, with 15 bases between the two germline ends.

The chain has TRBV15 and TRBJ2-3, with D perhaps given as TRBD1 or TRBD2 (5 bases each). V lost 3 bases, J lost 2 bases, and 9 bases lay in between. This CDR3 is built from 14 residues. The V gene's germline CDR1 is LNHNV and CDR2 YYDKDF (reference sequence). The CDR3 sequence: CATSRWDHTDTQYF. DNA of the CDR3: TGTGCCACCAGCAGGTGGGACCACACAGATACGCAGTATTTT.

This clonotype appeared a few times. This rearrangement joins TRBV29-1 to TRBJ2-6; D is possibly TRBD1 (5 bases). Germline lookup yields CDR1 SQVTM and CDR2 ANQGSEA. Between the trimmed V and J ends, which lost 2 bases and 3 bases, there was a span of 11 bases. CDR3 length: 15 residues. The CDR3 spells CSVERGAGGANVLTF. The CDR3 region has the DNA TGCAGCGTTGAACGTGGGGCCGGTGGGGCCAACGTCCTGACTTTC. The full variable domain, with the rest looked up from reference TRBV29-1 and TRBJ2-6, is SAVISQKPSRDICQRGTSLTIQCQVDSQVTMMFWYRQQPGQSLTLIATANQGSEATYESGFVIDKFPISRPNLTFSTLTVSNMSPEDSSIYLCSVERGAGGANVLTFGAGSRLTVL.

The rearrangement links TRBV5-8 to TRBJ1-3, with TRBD1 matching over 7 bases. J gave up 0 bases and V 3 bases, and 18 bases lay outside the gene matches. This CDR3 spans 20 amino acids. Germline CDR1 reads SGHTS; CDR2 reads YDEGEE. CDR3 in amino acids: CASSYRGLLPHSSSGNTIYF. The CDR3 DNA follows: TGTGCCAGCAGCTACAGGGGTCTCTTGCCCCATTCATCCTCTGGAAACACCATATATTTT.

The genes are TRBV29-1 and TRBJ2-3; 9 nucleotides line up with TRBD2. The germline gives CDR1 SQVTM, CDR2 ANQGSEA. The J segment lost 0 bases and the V segment lost 6 bases, leaving 4 bases of the junction unmatched. The CDR3 covers 14 residues. The CDR3 nucleotides read TGCAGCGTCGCTAGCGGGACTAGCACAGATACGCAGTATTTT. The encoded protein is CSVASGTSTDTQYF.

The rearrangement joins TRBV5-1 to TRBJ2-5; TRBD2 is a possible D gene (7 bases). Per the germline V gene, CDR1 is SGHRS and CDR2 is YFSETQ. Trimming removed 5 bases from V and 5 bases from J, with 16 bases in between. The CDR3 runs to 14 residues. The CDR3: CASSGGGAEETQYF. The CDR3 nucleotides read TGCGCCAGCAGTGGGGGGGGGGCCGAGGAGACCCAGTACTTC.

The J gene is TRBJ2-3, the V gene TRBV12-3 or TRBV12-4; D uncertain. Trimming cost V 4 bases and J 0 bases, with 23 bases left between them. The CDR3 has 19 residues. CDR3: CASSSTKGLREISTDTQYF. The CDR3 region has the DNA TGTGCCAGCAGTTCAACGAAAGGCTTGCGCGAAATAAGCACAGATACGCAGTATTTT.

The chain employs TRBV6-6 and TRBJ2-7, with D maybe TRBD1 (6 bases). V gave up 11 bases and J gave up 2 bases, with 19 bases separating them. Germline values: CDR1 MNHNY, CDR2 SVGAGI (reference sequence). This CDR3 is 14 amino acids long. The CDR3 loop reads CASQIRDKAYEQYF. CDR3 nucleotides: TGTGCCTCCCAAATCCGGGACAAGGCCTACGAGCAGTACTTC.

The chain is built from TRBV14 and TRBJ1-2; unclear D gene. Germline-derived CDR1 and CDR2 are SGHDN and FVKESK. CDR3 length equals 11 residues. Trimming cost V 6 bases and J 7 bases, with 9 bases left between them. The CDR3, as DNA: TGTGCCAGCAGTCACGGGAGTGGCTACACCTTC. Translated, it gives CASSHGSGYTF.

The V gene is TRBV5-1, the J gene TRBJ2-4; TRBD2 aligns across 14 bases. TRBJ2-7 matches the DNA end more closely, so the J call is doubtful. Germline V gives CDR1 SGHRS, CDR2 YFSETQ. The CDR3 consists of 18 residues. The chain's CDR3 is CASSAGTSGGQQRLEQYF. The CDR3, as DNA: TGCGCCAGCAGCGCAGGGACTAGCGGGGGCCAACAACGACTCGAGCAGTACTTC.

A note on this clonotype: One end of the junction fails to match germline, which may point to a read error. The chain couples TRBV27 to TRBJ2-1; D remains ambiguous. The CDR3 sequence is 13 residues long. The germline CDR1 and CDR2 sequences are MNHEY and SMNVEV (reference sequence). CDR3 loop: CASSLDSYSEQFF. The CDR3 coding sequence is TGTGCCAGCTCATTAGATTCCTACAGTGAGCAGTTCTTC.

V gene TRBV29-1 combines with J gene TRBJ1-2, with D perhaps matching TRBD1 (5 bases). The CDR3 is made up of 16 amino acids. Germline assignment: CDR1 SQVTM and CDR2 ANQGSEA. V shed 0 bases and J shed 0 bases, with 14 bases lying between them. The CDR3, as DNA: TGCAGCGTTGAAGATTGGAGCAGGGCTACTAACTATGGCTACACCTTC. As protein: CSVEDWSRATNYGYTF.

Ten or more counts support this clonotype. The gene calls are TRBV10-3 and TRBJ2-7; TRBD1 aligns across 7 bases. With V trimmed by 5 bases and J by 5 bases, 3 bases remained unmatched. This CDR3 region has 12 residues. In germline, CDR1 is ENHRY, CDR2 SYGVKD. The CDR3 DNA sequence: TGTGCCATCAGTTGGACAGGAAACGAGCAGTACTTC. Its protein is CAISWTGNEQYF.

The chain carries TRBV5-1 and TRBJ1-2; possible D gene TRBD1, 5 bases. Germline-derived CDR1 and CDR2 are SGHRS and YFSETQ. Trimming removed 0 bases at V and 0 bases at J, with 12 bases between. The CDR3 runs to 16 residues. In DNA form, the CDR3 reads TGCGCCAGCAGCTTGGGACAGTCCTCAGCTAACTATGGCTACACCTTC. It is translated as CASSLGQSSANYGYTF.

The rearrangement links TRBV27 to TRBJ2-1; 9 bases are a match to TRBD2. The V and J ends lost 5 bases and 8 bases, in that order; junction bases with no gene match: 10. In germline, CDR1 is MNHEY, CDR2 SMNVEV (reference sequence). The CDR3 consists of 15 residues. The CDR3 region is CASSPVSGGSDEQFF. As DNA, the CDR3 is TGTGCCAGCAGTCCAGTGAGCGGGGGGTCGGATGAGCAGTTCTTC.

V usage is TRBV15 and J usage is TRBJ2-5; TRBD2 agrees at 13 bases. The CDR3 is 17 amino acids. Per germline, CDR1 LNHNV and CDR2 YYDKDF (reference sequence). After removal of 1 base from V and 1 base from J, the junction contained 3 bases not matched to a gene. The CDR3 sequence is CATSRGLAGGTQETQYF. Here the CDR3 DNA reads TGTGCCACCAGCAGAGGACTAGCGGGGGGCACCCAAGAGACCCAGTACTTC.

As regards this clonotype: At one of its ends the junction is not consistent with the germline gene, which may arise from a read error. J is TRBJ1-4 and V is TRBV5-1, with D perhaps matching TRBD1 (5 bases). Germline V CDR1 and CDR2: SGHRS, YFSETQ. This CDR3 contains 14 residues. The CDR3 loop reads CASTLGRYDEQLFF. The CDR3, as DNA: TGCGCAAGCACCTTGGGACGGTACGATGAACAACTGTTTTTT.

As concerns this clonotype: A read error may explain this, as a much larger clone is one base away. The chain couples TRBV20-1 to TRBJ2-7; D unresolved. CDR1 and CDR2 (germline): DFQATT, SNEGSKA (reference sequence). This CDR3 region has 10 residues. CDR3 loop: CRAGPYEQYF. The DNA of the CDR3 is TGCAGGGCTGGCCCTTACGAGCAGTACTTC.

The chain employs TRBV12-3 or TRBV12-4 and TRBJ2-7; the match to TRBD1 covers 7 bases. Losses at the gene ends were 5 bases for V and 0 bases for J; bases not matched to a gene: 10. CDR3 length equals 16 residues. The CDR3 sequence is CASSRTTGKSSYEQYF. CDR3 sequence (DNA): TGTGCCAGCAGTAGGACGACAGGGAAGAGCTCCTACGAGCAGTACTTC.

This chain links TRBV10-3 with TRBJ2-3, with 9 nucleotides matching TRBD2. This CDR3 has 15 amino acids. In germline, CDR1 is ENHRY, CDR2 SYGVKD. Germline trimming cut 3 bases from V and 2 bases from J; bases unmatched to any gene: 3. The CDR3 protein is CAISDPSGDTDTQYF. CDR3 nucleotide sequence: TGTGCCATCAGTGACCCTAGCGGGGACACAGATACGCAGTATTTT.

This clonotype has just a few counts. The rearrangement links TRBV7-2 to TRBJ2-7; 7 bases fit TRBD1. Near its end, the DNA agrees better with TRBJ2-5, so the J call may be wrong. Germline CDR1 reads SGHTA; CDR2 reads FQGNSA. This CDR3 comprises 14 residues. CDR3 in amino acids: CASSFRQGQETQYF. CDR3 bases: TGTGCCAGCAGCTTCAGACAGGGCCAAGAGACCCAGTACTTC.

The chain employs TRBV14 and TRBJ2-4; D is uncertain. The J call may be mistaken, given a closer DNA end match to TRBJ2-7. Per the germline V gene, CDR1 is SGHDN and CDR2 is FVKESK. This CDR3 has 13 residues. The CDR3 DNA reads as TGTGCCAGCAGCCAAGATTCGTGGGCCGAGCAGTACTTC. Its protein is CASSQDSWAEQYF.